This TCR beta chain originates from a study of T cell responses to AZD1222 COVID-19 vaccine. Study-wide findings and caveats: Reportedly, nearly half of unique spike TCRs recognized epitopes outside B.1.351/B.1.1.7 mutations. Repertoire sampling happened only post peak T cell response.

Using immunoSEQ multiplex PCR, the repertoire was profiled, and TCRdb retains in-frame clones only, with some absent. The sample has approximately 170,000 clones, 85% to 95% seen once. The CDR3 contains 15 residues. V was trimmed by 2 bases and J by 0 bases, leaving 11 bases between them. The germline CDR1 and CDR2 sequences are SGDLS and YYNGEE. As for this clone: As yet, its antigen is unknown.

This rearrangement joins TRBV9 to TRBJ1-1, with no clear D. The sample was peripheral blood, taken on day 0 of AZD1222 vaccination. This sequence was found in an adult in good health. The CDR3, as DNA: TGTGCCAGCAGCGTGGGCTCGGCAATGAACACTGAAGCTTTCTTT. Protein product: CASSVGSAMNTEAFF.